This paragraph covers one T cell receptor (beta chain) sequence. What it binds is not known. The CDR3 is 17 residues long. With 1 base removed from V and 7 bases from J, the gap between germline ends came to 19 bases. Per germline, CDR1 SEHNR and CDR2 FQNEAQ (reference sequence). This sample stems from a study of cytomegalovirus exposure and HLA in healthy donors. Study-wide points: Association of a missense DCLRE1C variant with TCR beta V- and J-gene trimming was reported in a later analysis.

Amplification used 60 Vbeta primers and 13 Jbeta primers. The repertoire was sequenced with immunoSEQ multiplex PCR; TCRdb's copy has only in-frame clones and lacks some. The sample has roughly 120,000 clones, roughly four fifths seen once. Nominally healthy donors were sampled, though unrecorded immune exposures were likely. The sequence was obtained from a male donor in good health and CMV-seropositive. The sequencing sample was made of PBMCs. V gene TRBV7-9 combines with J gene TRBJ1-4; D unclear. The CDR3 loop reads CASSLVWVSDRGEKLFF. The CDR3 DNA reads as TGTGCCAGCAGCTTAGTATGGGTGTCGGACCGGGGTGAAAAACTGTTTTTT.